Listed below are T cell receptor beta chains from one sample, sequenced in a study of blood T cell repertoires in COVID-19. Only in-frame clones appear in the TCRdb table, and some are missing; sequencing was by immunoSEQ multiplex PCR. The sample includes hundreds of thousands of clones, around 85% of them seen just once. Sequenced material: PBMCs or T cells enriched from blood (not recorded which). The receptors shown here come from a woman aged 50 to 60 who had recovered from COVID-19. The CDR3 runs from the conserved cysteine through the conserved F or W. Each record gives: D gene, clone size, V gene, J gene, CDR3 DNA, CDR3 protein. The D gene is left open where the match is weak. Clone size is stated in some rows and not others, as once, few, many or a class when expanded.

-	-	TRBV14	TRBJ2-7	TGTGCCAGCAGCCTCAACAGCTACGAGCAGTACTTC	CASSLNSYEQYF
-	-	TRBV4-2	TRBJ1-6	TGTGCCAGCAGCCAAGAGATCGGACAGATGAATTCACCCCTCCACTTT	CASSQEIGQMNSPLHF
-	-	TRBV7-2	TRBJ1-1	TGTGCCAGCAGCTTAGTTAGGGAGGCTGAAGCTTTCTTT	CASSLVREAEAFF
TRBD1	once	TRBV28	TRBJ1-2	TGTGCCAGCAGTCCTAATATCCGGGACAGGGGAAAGGGGTATGGCTACACCTTC	CASSPNIRDRGKGYGYTF
-	-	TRBV28	TRBJ1-6	TGTGCCACCCTCTACCCCCGCGGAGATAATTCACCCCTCCACTTT	CATLYPRGDNSPLHF
-	-	TRBV18	TRBJ2-3	TGTGCCACCAGGACAGCGGTAGATACGCAGTATTTT	CATRTAVDTQYF
TRBD1	-	TRBV18	TRBJ2-4	TGTGCCAGCTCAACCTATGGGGACAGCCTAGCCAAAAACATTCAGTACTTC	CASSTYGDSLAKNIQYF
-	-	TRBV19	TRBJ2-7	TGTGCCAGTAGTCCCGGACTTTCCTACGAGCAGTACTTC	CASSPGLSYEQYF
TRBD1	few	TRBV7-2	TRBJ1-5	TGTGCCAGCAGCGACGGGACAGCTTTAAAGGCCCAGCATTTT	CASSDGTALKAQHF
TRBD1	-	TRBV6-2/TRBV6-3	TRBJ1-3	TGTGCCAGCAGCCGCGGGACAGCTGGAAACACCATATATTTT	CASSRGTAGNTIYF
TRBD1	-	TRBV18	TRBJ2-6	TGTGCCAGCTCACCCGACAGGGCTGGGGCCAACGTCCTGACTTTC	CASSPDRAGANVLTF
TRBD2	-	TRBV9	TRBJ2-7	TGTGCCAGCAGCGTCTCGGGTAGCGGGACCTACGAGCAGTACTTC	CASSVSGSGTYEQYF
-	-	TRBV12-5	TRBJ1-3	TGTGCTAGTGGTTTCGTGCGGGGGAATGAAGCGAACACCATATATTTT	CASGFVRGNEANTIYF
-	-	TRBV14	TRBJ2-1	TGTGCCAGCTGCGGACTTATCGACGATGAGCAGTTCTTC	CASCGLIDDEQFF
-	few	TRBV7-9	TRBJ2-7	TGTGCCAGCAGCCCGACAGATTACGAGCAGTACTTC	CASSPTDYEQYF